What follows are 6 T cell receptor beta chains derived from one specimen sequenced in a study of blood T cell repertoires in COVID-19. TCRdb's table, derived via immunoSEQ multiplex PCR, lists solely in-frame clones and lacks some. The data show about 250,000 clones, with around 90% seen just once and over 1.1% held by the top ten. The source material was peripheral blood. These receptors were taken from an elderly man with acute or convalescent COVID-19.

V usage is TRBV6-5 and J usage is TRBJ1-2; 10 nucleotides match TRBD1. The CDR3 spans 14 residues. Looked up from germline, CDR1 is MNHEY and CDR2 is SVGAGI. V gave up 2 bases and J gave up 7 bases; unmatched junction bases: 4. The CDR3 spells CASSYRQGAFGYTF. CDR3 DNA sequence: TGTGCCAGCAGTTACAGACAGGGGGCGTTTGGCTACACCTTC.

The CDR3 here is CASSRLMGTYEQYF. DNA of the CDR3: TGTGCCAGTAGTAGGCTAATGGGCACCTACGAGCAGTACTTC. The rearrangement links TRBV19 to TRBJ2-7, with D unresolved. Germline lookup yields CDR1 LNHDA and CDR2 SQIVND (reference sequence). There are 14 residues in the CDR3. The ends were cut back, 4 bases at V and 2 bases at J, with 12 bases in the middle.

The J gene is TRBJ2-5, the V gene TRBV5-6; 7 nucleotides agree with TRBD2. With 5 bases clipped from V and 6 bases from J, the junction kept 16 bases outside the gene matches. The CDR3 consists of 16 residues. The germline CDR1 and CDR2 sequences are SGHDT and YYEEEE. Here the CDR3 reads CASSLNGWASGQTQYF. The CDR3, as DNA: TGTGCCAGCAGTTTGAACGGGTGGGCTAGCGGACAGACCCAGTACTTC.

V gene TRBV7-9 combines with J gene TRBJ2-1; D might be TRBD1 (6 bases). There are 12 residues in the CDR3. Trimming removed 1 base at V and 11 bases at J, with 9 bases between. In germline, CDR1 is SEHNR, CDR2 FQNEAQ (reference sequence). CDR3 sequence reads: CASSLDRDKQFF. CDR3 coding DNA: TGTGCCAGCAGCTTAGATCGGGACAAGCAGTTCTTC.

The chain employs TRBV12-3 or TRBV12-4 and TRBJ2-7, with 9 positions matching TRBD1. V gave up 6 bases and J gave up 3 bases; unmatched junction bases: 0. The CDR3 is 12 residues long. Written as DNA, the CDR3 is TGTGCCAGCAGGGACAGGGGCTACGAGCAGTACTTC. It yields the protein CASRDRGYEQYF.

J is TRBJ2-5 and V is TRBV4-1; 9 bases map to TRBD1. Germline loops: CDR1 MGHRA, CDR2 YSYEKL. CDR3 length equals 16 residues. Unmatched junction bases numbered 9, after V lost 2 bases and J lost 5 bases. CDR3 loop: CASSQRPGQGGETQYF. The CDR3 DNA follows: TGCGCCAGCAGCCAACGACCGGGACAGGGCGGGGAGACCCAGTACTTC.